One and the same sample provided the 14 T cell receptor beta chains below, sequenced in a study of identical twins. TCRdb ran MiXCR on the 5' RACE reads and lists one entry per CDR3 protein. The table lists under 900,000 distinct CDR3 sequences, about 12% of them singletons. These same data were also listed under a study on yellow fever vaccine responses in identical twins.

Sequenced input: PBMCs. The receptors here all came from a young woman in good health.

For the CDR3, the DNA is TGCGCCAGCAGCTGGGGTCGCCCCCTTGGTGACGAGCAGTACTTC. The encoded protein is CASSWGRPLGDEQYF. This chain joins TRBV5-1 and TRBJ2-7; D ambiguous. V lost 3 bases and J lost 5, with 18 bases in between. Germline V gene sequence: CDR1 SGHRS, CDR2 YFSETQ. CDR3 size: 15 residues.

This clonotype was recorded a few times. The V gene is TRBV28, the J gene TRBJ2-7, with D perhaps matching TRBD2 (5 bases). The CDR3 runs 14 residues. Germline assignment: CDR1 MDHEN and CDR2 SYDVKM. Trimming removed 2 bases at V and 9 bases at J, with 17 bases between. The CDR3 bases are TGTGCCAGCAGTTTAACCCCTCCGGAGGTCAGGCAGTACTTC. This gives the protein CASSLTPPEVRQYF.

The chain combines TRBV10-3 with TRBJ2-1, with D possibly being TRBD2 (5 bases). Germline CDR1 and CDR2: ENHRY and SYGVKD. This CDR3 is 14 amino acids long. V was cut by 4 bases and J by 7 bases, with 14 bases left in between. Here the CDR3 reads CAISAGLEGNEQFF. CDR3 bases: TGTGCCATCAGTGCTGGCCTCGAGGGTAATGAGCAGTTCTTC.

This clonotype was seen a few times. The rearrangement links TRBV3-1 to TRBJ1-1; TRBD1 is a possible D gene (6 bases). CDR1 is LGHDT, CDR2 YNNKEL, per germline (reference sequence). Trimming took 6 bases from V and 5 from J, leaving 13 bases between them. This CDR3 is 13 amino acids long. Written as DNA, the CDR3 is TGTGCCAGCAGAGGAGGGGGGGAGACTGAAGCTTTCTTT. Encoded protein: CASRGGGETEAFF.

The table lists this clonotype with a few counts. The rearrangement links TRBV28 to TRBJ2-3; 10 positions match TRBD2. CDR3 length equals 14 residues. Per the germline V gene, CDR1 is MDHEN and CDR2 is SYDVKM. V was clipped by 4 bases and J by 4 bases; unmatched bases: 2. The CDR3 sequence: CASSSGTSADTQYF. CDR3 in DNA: TGTGCCAGCAGTTCGGGGACTAGCGCAGATACGCAGTATTTT.

J is TRBJ2-3 and V is TRBV6-6; D is unclear. V gave up 3 bases and J gave up 3 bases, with 7 bases separating them. CDR1 and CDR2 (germline): MNHNY, SVGAGI (reference sequence). The CDR3 is 13 residues long. The CDR3 loop reads CASSYQETDTQYF. The CDR3 DNA reads as TGTGCCAGCAGTTATCAGGAGACAGATACGCAGTATTTT.

Only a few counts were recorded for this clonotype. The chain uses TRBV20-1 and TRBJ2-2; TRBD1 is a possible D gene (6 bases). The CDR3 contains 16 residues. The V and J ends lost 1 base and 1 base respectively, with 13 bases between them. Germline CDR1 and CDR2: DFQATT and SNEGSKA (reference sequence). CDR3 in amino acids: CSARGNRVLNTGELFF. CDR3 nucleotide sequence: TGCAGTGCTAGAGGAAACAGGGTTCTGAACACCGGGGAGCTGTTTTTT.

This clonotype has a handful of counts. The CDR3 protein is CASSLPSGQGRLETQYF. DNA for the CDR3: TGTGCCAGCAGCTTACCCTCTGGACAGGGTAGGCTAGAGACCCAGTACTTC. J is TRBJ2-5 and V is TRBV7-8; 8 positions agree with TRBD1. V lost 2 bases and J lost 4; bases outside the gene matches: 12. This CDR3 has 17 amino acids. Germline assignment: CDR1 SGHVS and CDR2 FQNEAQ. Complete variable domain (other parts from reference TRBV7-8 and TRBJ2-5): GAGVSQSPRYKVAKRGQDVALRCDPISGHVSLFWYQQALGQGPEFLTYFQNEAQLDKSGLPSDRFFAERPEGSVSTLKIQRTQQEDSAVYLCASSLPSGQGRLETQYFGPGTRLLVL.

This clonotype has only a few counts. The junction differs from germline at one of its ends, possibly a read error. The chain uses TRBV11-2 and TRBJ2-1; unclear D gene. This CDR3 contains 11 residues. The germline V gene encodes CDR1 SGHAT and CDR2 FQNNGV. In DNA form, the CDR3 reads TGTGCCAGCGGCTTTGGTTCTGAGCAGTTCTTC. This translates into CASGFGSEQFF.

This clonotype has just a few counts. The genes are TRBV20-1 and TRBJ1-2; D remains unclear. CDR3 length: 15 residues. Germline V gene sequence: CDR1 DFQATT, CDR2 SNEGSKA (reference sequence). V lost 3 bases to trimming and J lost 6 bases, with 20 bases between them. CDR3 DNA sequence: TGCAGTGCTAGCCCGAGCCCGACGGAGGGCGATGGCTACACCTTC. It yields the protein CSASPSPTEGDGYTF.

J is TRBJ2-1 and V is TRBV20-1; D not resolved. Germline V lookup: CDR1 DFQATT, CDR2 SNEGSKA (reference sequence). With 0 bases removed from V and 5 bases from J, the gap between germline ends came to 8 bases. This CDR3 spans 13 amino acids. CDR3 nucleotide sequence: TGCAGTGCTAGAGATGACCGGGACAATGAGCAGTTCTTC. Protein sequence: CSARDDRDNEQFF.

This clonotype has just a few counts. V usage is TRBV12-3 or TRBV12-4 and J usage is TRBJ1-2; D gene ambiguous. The CDR3 totals 13 residues. Between the trimmed V and J ends, which lost 4 bases and 7 bases, there was a span of 13 bases. CDR3: CASSWTDKTGYTF. For the CDR3, the DNA is TGTGCCAGCAGTTGGACGGATAAGACTGGCTACACCTTC.

The chain is built from TRBV19 and TRBJ1-5; D is undetermined. The germline gives CDR1 LNHDA, CDR2 SQIVND (reference sequence). Trimming took 3 bases from V and 0 from J, leaving 12 bases between them. This CDR3 has 16 amino acids. CDR3 in amino acids: CASSMGQPYSNQPQHF. The CDR3 DNA reads as TGTGCCAGTAGTATGGGTCAGCCCTATAGCAATCAGCCCCAGCATTTT.

There are a few counts of this clonotype. The rearrangement links TRBV18 to TRBJ2-7; 9 bases are shared with TRBD2. The germline gives CDR1 KGHSH, CDR2 LQKENI. CDR3 length equals 15 residues. The J segment lost 9 bases and the V segment lost 2 bases, leaving 11 bases of the junction unmatched. In DNA, the CDR3 is TGTGCCAGCTCACCAGACCTAGCGGGGATTCCACGGCAGTACGTC. This sequence encodes CASSPDLAGIPRQYV.